Listed below are T cell receptor beta chains from one sample, sequenced in a study of cytomegalovirus exposure and HLA in healthy donors. Here immunoSEQ multiplex PCR was the method, and the copy in TCRdb shows in-frame clones only, minus some. The sample shows 150,000 to 250,000 clones, roughly 84% of them seen only once. Input material: PBMCs. The receptors were sampled from a woman in her 30s in good health and CMV-seropositive. CDR3s include the opening cysteine and the closing phenylalanine or tryptophan. A D gene is named only where the DNA matches it firmly. Rows give clone size only sometimes, using once, few, many, or a class for an expanded clone.

cdr3_length,d_call,v_call,j_call,clone_size,cdr3_aa,cdr3_nt
14,TRBD1,TRBV6-6,TRBJ2-7,once,CASSYRDSSYEQYF,TGTGCCAGCAGTTACCGGGACAGCTCCTACGAGCAGTACTTC
12,-,TRBV5-1,TRBJ1-1,once,CASSPNTGEAFF,TGCGCCAGCAGCCCTAATACAGGGGAAGCTTTCTTT
13,-,TRBV27,TRBJ1-2,few,CASSLQGNYGYTF,TGTGCCAGCAGTTTACAGGGAAACTATGGCTACACCTTC
15,TRBD1,TRBV5-1,TRBJ1-4,-,CASTRGGTGDEKLFF,TGCGCCAGCACCCGAGGAGGGACAGGGGATGAAAAACTGTTTTTT
12,-,TRBV15,TRBJ2-1,-,CATWTEGDEQFF,TGTGCCACCTGGACAGAGGGGGATGAGCAGTTCTTC
14,-,TRBV29-1,TRBJ2-2,-,CSVEEGRGTGELFF,TGCAGCGTTGAAGAGGGTCGGGGCACCGGGGAGCTGTTTTTT
13,-,TRBV30,TRBJ2-1,-,CAWDSQGLDEQFF,TGTGCCTGGGACAGCCAGGGTTTGGATGAGCAGTTCTTC
15,-,TRBV5-8,TRBJ1-2,-,CASSLGTTGAYGYTF,TGTGCCAGCAGCTTGGGGACGACAGGAGCCTATGGCTACACCTTC
15,TRBD1,TRBV5-1,TRBJ1-5,-,CASSQWTGPNQPQHF,TGCGCCAGCAGCCAATGGACAGGTCCTAATCAGCCCCAGCATTTT
16,-,TRBV6-6,TRBJ2-7,many,CASSYPAGPSSYEQYF,TGTGCCAGCAGTTACCCGGCAGGGCCAAGCTCCTACGAGCAGTACTTC
13,TRBD2,TRBV29-1,TRBJ2-7,-,CSVAAGGLNEQYF,TGCAGCGTTGCGGCGGGAGGACTTAACGAGCAGTACTTC
16,TRBD2,TRBV13,TRBJ2-5,-,CASSTRTSGTGGTQYF,TGTGCCAGCAGCACTCGGACTAGCGGTACAGGGGGGACCCAGTACTTC
13,-,TRBV2,TRBJ2-2,-,CASSERYTGELFF,TGTGCCAGCAGTGAGCGATACACCGGGGAGCTGTTTTTT
13,TRBD1,TRBV19,TRBJ2-1,-,CASSGTGVGEQFF,TGTGCCAGTAGCGGGACAGGGGTCGGTGAGCAGTTCTTC
16,TRBD2,TRBV27,TRBJ2-1,-,CASSPSLAGVWNEQFF,TGTGCCAGCAGTCCATCCCTAGCGGGAGTGTGGAATGAGCAGTTCTTC
15,TRBD1,TRBV29-1,TRBJ2-2,-,CSVGLRTGLTGELFF,TGCAGCGTTGGCCTTAGGACAGGCCTCACCGGGGAGCTGTTTTTT